This paragraph covers one TCR beta chain sequence. Per germline, CDR1 MNHEY and CDR2 SMNVEV (reference sequence). The CDR3 is 15 residues long. Trimming cost V 3 bases and J 2 bases; bases outside gene matches: 1. This sample is part of a study of Graves' ophthalmopathy and Graves' hyperthyroidism. Looking at the study overall: Before any treatment, peripheral blood was taken at the initial diagnosis.

Amplification from RNA transcripts yielded the TCR beta CDR3 regions. Investigators did first-round RT-PCR with HTBI primers, then second-round multiplex PCR. Each CDR3 protein is one row after TCRdb ran MiXCR on the multiplex PCR reads. The sample has about 210,000 distinct CDR3 sequences; approximately 28% are singletons. Pregnant or lactating patients and those with other autoimmune diseases or uncontrolled infections were excluded. Diagnosis relied on clinical symptoms, serum thyroxine, TRAb, thyroid ultrasound and orbital computed tomography. PBMCs were density-gradient isolated from approximately 9.8 ml fresh blood.

This sequence joins TRBV27 and TRBJ2-5; 12 bases map to TRBD2. The TCR originated in a man aged 45-65 years with Graves' ophthalmopathy. The sequenced sample consisted of peripheral blood. The CDR3: CASSFLAGGQETQYF. Here the CDR3 DNA reads TGTGCCAGCAGTTTCCTAGCGGGGGGGCAAGAGACCCAGTACTTC.